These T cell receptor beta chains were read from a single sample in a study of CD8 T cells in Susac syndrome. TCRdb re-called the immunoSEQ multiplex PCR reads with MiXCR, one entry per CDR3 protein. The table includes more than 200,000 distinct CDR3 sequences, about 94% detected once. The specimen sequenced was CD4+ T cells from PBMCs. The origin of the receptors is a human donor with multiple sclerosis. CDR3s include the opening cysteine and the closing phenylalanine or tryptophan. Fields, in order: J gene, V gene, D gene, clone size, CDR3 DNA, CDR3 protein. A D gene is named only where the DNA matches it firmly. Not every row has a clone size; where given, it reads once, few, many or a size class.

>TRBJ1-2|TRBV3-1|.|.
TGTGCCAGCAGCCAATTGGACCTCTATGGCTACACCTTC
CASSQLDLYGYTF
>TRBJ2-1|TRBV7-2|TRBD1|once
TGTGCCAGCAGCCCTCCCGGGACAGGGGCCTTAAGGGCCAATGAGCAGTTCTTC
CASSPPGTGALRANEQFF
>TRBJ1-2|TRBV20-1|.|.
TGCAGTGCTAGACCCATCGTGAGGGGCAGAGGAGACTATGGCTACACCTTC
CSARPIVRGRGDYGYTF
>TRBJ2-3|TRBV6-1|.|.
TGTGCCAGCAGTGGGGCCAGAGGGATCCTCACAGATACGCAGTATTTT
CASSGARGILTDTQYF
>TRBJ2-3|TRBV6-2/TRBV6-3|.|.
TGTGCCAGCAGTGACCCGGGACACCCGGAGAGTGTTCGTCCAGATACGCAGTATTTT
CASSDPGHPESVRPDTQYF
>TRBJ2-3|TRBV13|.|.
TGTGCCAGCAGCCGAGTTCAGCAGTACACAGATACGCAGTATTTT
CASSRVQQYTDTQYF
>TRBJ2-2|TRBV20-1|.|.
TGCAGTGCTAGAGATGGATTGGACACCGGGGAGCTGTTTTTT
CSARDGLDTGELFF
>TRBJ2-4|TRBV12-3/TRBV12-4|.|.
TGTGCCAGCAGTCCCCCCCGGCCCCTTAAAAACATTCAGTACTTC
CASSPPRPLKNIQYF
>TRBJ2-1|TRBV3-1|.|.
TGTGCCAGCAGCCAAGTACTAGCAGGTAATGAGCAGTTCTTC
CASSQVLAGNEQFF
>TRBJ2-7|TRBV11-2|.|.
TGTGCCAGCAGCTTAGAAAGAGTGACGGGGGAGCAGTACTTC
CASSLERVTGEQYF
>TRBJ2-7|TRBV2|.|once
TGTGCCAGCAGTGAAGGGTATCCCTACGAGCAGTACTTC
CASSEGYPYEQYF
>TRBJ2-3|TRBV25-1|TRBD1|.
TGTGCCAGCAGGACGCCGACAGGGGGAGGGACGCAGTATTTT
CASRTPTGGGTQYF
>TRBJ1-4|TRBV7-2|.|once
TGTGCCAGCAGCTTAGCGCGGTCCGATGAAAAACTGTTTTTT
CASSLARSDEKLFF
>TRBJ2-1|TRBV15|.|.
TGTGCCACCAGCAGAGATCGATCAGTCAATGAGCAGTTCTTC
CATSRDRSVNEQFF
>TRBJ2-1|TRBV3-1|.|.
TGTGCCAGCAGCCTCCGACAGGGAGGGTCCTACAATGAGCAGTTCTTC
CASSLRQGGSYNEQFF
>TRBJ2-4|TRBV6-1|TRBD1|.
TGTGCCAGCAACGCCGGGACAGGGGGCAACATTCAGTACTTC
CASNAGTGGNIQYF
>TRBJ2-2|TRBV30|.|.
TGTGCCTGGGCTAGGGCTACCGGGGAGCTGTTTTTT
CAWARATGELFF
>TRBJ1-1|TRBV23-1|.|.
TGCGCCACCCCCGACAAGGTGGGCCCTGAAGCTTTCTTT
CATPDKVGPEAFF
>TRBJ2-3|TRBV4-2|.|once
TGTGCCAGCAGCCAAGATCTTGGGGGAACCTCTAGCACAGATACGCAGTATTTT
CASSQDLGGTSSTDTQYF
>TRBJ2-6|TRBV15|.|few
TGTGCCACCAGCAGAGATCGCTCTGGGGCCAACGTCCTGACTTTC
CATSRDRSGANVLTF
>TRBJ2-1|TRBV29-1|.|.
TGCAGCGTTGAGCCCCCGAGTCGCGAGCAGTTCTTC
CSVEPPSREQFF